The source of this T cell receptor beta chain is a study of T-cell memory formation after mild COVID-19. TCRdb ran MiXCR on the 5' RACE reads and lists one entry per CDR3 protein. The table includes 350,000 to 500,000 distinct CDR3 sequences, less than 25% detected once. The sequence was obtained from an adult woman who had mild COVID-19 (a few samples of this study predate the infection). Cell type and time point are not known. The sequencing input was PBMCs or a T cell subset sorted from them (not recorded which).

This CDR3 reads CASSLDYRAGVPDTQYF. In DNA, the CDR3 is TGTGCCAGCAGCTTAGATTATAGAGCGGGAGTCCCAGATACGCAGTATTTT. This sequence joins TRBV11-2 and TRBJ2-3; 8 bases align to TRBD2. J gave up 4 bases and V 0 bases, and 9 bases lay outside the gene matches. Germline V lookup: CDR1 SGHAT, CDR2 FQNNGV. This CDR3 has 17 amino acids.